The 28 T cell receptor beta chains below all came from one sample that was sequenced in a study of shared clonotypes between healthy human individuals (dated by TCRdb to the early 2020s). The library relied on the immunoSEQ multiplex PCR assay. TCRdb re-hosts the immuneACCESS table, in-frame sequences only. Its copies lack some clones; in the studies checked, an unresolved V gene accounts for under half of them, and the cause for the rest is not known. This sample holds approximately 1.9 million clones; 93% were observed only once. The ten largest account for 1.5% to 2% of the sample. CD8 naive samples consisted of CD45RO-negative cells that were positively selected for CCR7, yielding a CD45RA+CCR7+ population without TemRA cells. Sequencing was performed on naive CD8+ T cells from PBMCs. Per the publication, the cell subset or site label means: CD45RA+CCR7+. The receptors originated from a man in his late teens or twenties in good health. Some clones in this sample may be carry-over from other donors' samples.

Details on this clone: The identical CDR3 is also encoded by other nucleotide sequences in the sample. This rearrangement joins TRBV27 to TRBJ1-2; D is undetermined. Trimming removed 2 bases at V and 4 bases at J, with 8 bases between. The CDR3 totals 13 residues. Germline assignment: CDR1 MNHEY and CDR2 SMNVEV (reference sequence). The CDR3, as DNA: TGTGCCAGCAGTTTAAGTAGGGCCTATGGCTACACCTTC. This gives the protein CASSLSRAYGYTF.

The V call is TRBV7-9, the J call TRBJ2-7; D might be TRBD2 (5 bases). Trimming pared 10 bases from V and 4 bases from J, leaving 17 bases between. CDR1 and CDR2 (germline): SEHNR, FQNEAQ (reference sequence). The CDR3 runs 13 residues. The CDR3 DNA follows: TGTGCCACCGAATCAAATCGAGGGTACGAGCAGTACTTC. Protein: CATESNRGYEQYF.

V usage is TRBV7-8 and J usage is TRBJ2-7, with 9 bases fitting TRBD1. V dropped 4 bases and J dropped 6; count of bases not matched to a gene: 13. Germline V gene data show CDR1 as SGHVS and CDR2 as FQNEAQ. The CDR3 length is 16 residues. The CDR3 sequence is CASSYPGGQGWGEQYF. CDR3 nucleotide sequence: TGTGCCAGCAGCTACCCTGGGGGACAGGGATGGGGCGAGCAGTACTTC.

The chain employs TRBV27 and TRBJ2-1; D perhaps matches TRBD1 (6 bases). V dropped 4 bases and J dropped 5 bases, with 9 bases sitting between them. This CDR3 spans 13 amino acids. CDR1 and CDR2 (germline): MNHEY, SMNVEV (reference sequence). CDR3 DNA sequence: TGTGCCAGCAGTTCCAGGGACAACAATGAGCAGTTCTTC. Translating gives CASSSRDNNEQFF.

The chain combines TRBV11-2 with TRBJ1-4, with D maybe TRBD1 (5 bases). Between the trimmed V and J ends, which lost 4 bases and 7 bases, there was a span of 10 bases. Germline CDR1 is SGHAT and CDR2 is FQNNGV. The CDR3 covers 13 residues. The CDR3 region is CASSYGGSEKLFF. The CDR3 DNA reads TGTGCCAGCAGCTACGGGGGGAGTGAAAAACTGTTTTTT. Full variable domain (remainder filled in from reference TRBV11-2 and TRBJ1-4): EAGVAQSPRYKIIEKRQSVAFWCNPISGHATLYWYQQILGQGPKLLIQFQNNGVVDDSQLPKDRFSAERLKGVDSTLKIQPAKLEDSAVYLCASSYGGSEKLFFGSGTQLSVL.

V and J are TRBV2 and TRBJ2-7; D remains unclear. V lost 0 bases to trimming and J lost 5 bases, with 17 bases between them. This CDR3 is 16 amino acids long. Germline-derived CDR1 and CDR2 are SNHLY and FYNNEI. CDR3 in amino acids: CASSEALPGPLDEQYF. CDR3 DNA sequence: TGTGCCAGCAGTGAAGCGCTTCCCGGCCCGCTAGACGAGCAGTACTTC. Using reference TRBV2 and TRBJ2-7 for the parts outside the CDR3, the full variable domain is EPEVTQTPSHQVTQMGQEVILRCVPISNHLYFYWYRQILGQKVEFLVSFYNNEISEKSEIFDDQFSVERPDGSNFTLKIRSTKLEDSAMYFCASSEALPGPLDEQYFGPGTRLTVT.

This rearrangement joins TRBV11-2 to TRBJ2-4, with 10 bases lining up with TRBD1. Germline loops: CDR1 SGHAT, CDR2 FQNNGV. Trimming removed 5 bases from V and 7 bases from J; junction bases left unmatched: 8. The CDR3 is 15 residues long. CDR3 protein: CASSNRQGARNIQYF. CDR3 in DNA: TGTGCCAGCAGCAACCGACAGGGGGCAAGGAACATTCAGTACTTC.

The V and J genes are TRBV5-1 and TRBJ1-1; D gene ambiguous. The length of the CDR3 is 16 residues. Germline assignment: CDR1 SGHRS and CDR2 YFSETQ. Deletions cut 4 bases from V and 0 bases from J, with 16 bases between. CDR3 nucleotides: TGCGCCAGCAGCCTTTGGGCCTCATACATGAACACTGAAGCTTTCTTT. It yields the protein CASSLWASYMNTEAFF.

The chain employs TRBV6-1 and TRBJ2-1; D remains unclear. The CDR3 is 13 residues long. V lost 10 bases and J 5 bases, leaving 15 bases between the germline ends. CDR1 MNHNS and CDR2 SASEGT come from the germline V gene. CDR3 sequence (DNA): TGTGCCACCCGGCCAGCGCTGAACAATGAGCAGTTCTTC. Translation gives CATRPALNNEQFF.

The gene calls are TRBV9 and TRBJ1-3; D perhaps matches TRBD1 (6 bases). V was clipped by 4 bases and J by 4 bases, with 24 bases between them. CDR1 SGDLS and CDR2 YYNGEE come from the germline V gene. CDR3 length: 18 amino acids. The CDR3 coding sequence is TGTGCCAGCAGCCAGTCTCGGGCAGGGGAGGCATCCGGAAACACCATATATTTT. It is translated as CASSQSRAGEASGNTIYF. Combining the CDR3 with reference TRBV9 and TRBJ1-3 gives the whole variable domain DSGVTQTPKHLITATGQRVTLRCSPRSGDLSVYWYQQSLDQGLQFLIQYYNGEERAKGNILERFSAQQFPDLHSELNLSSLELGDSALYFCASSQSRAGEASGNTIYFGEGSWLTVV.

The gene calls are TRBV2 and TRBJ2-1; 9 bases line up with TRBD2. V was clipped by 5 bases and J by 8 bases; unmatched bases: 10. CDR1 SNHLY and CDR2 FYNNEI come from the germline V gene. The CDR3 sequence is 15 residues long. The CDR3 DNA is TGTGCCAGCAGTTCCCCCTTGGCTAGCGGGGATGAGCAGTTCTTC. It specifies CASSSPLASGDEQFF. Full variable domain (rest looked up from reference TRBV2 and TRBJ2-1): EPEVTQTPSHQVTQMGQEVILRCVPISNHLYFYWYRQILGQKVEFLVSFYNNEISEKSEIFDDQFSVERPDGSNFTLKIRSTKLEDSAMYFCASSSPLASGDEQFFGPGTRLTVL.

This chain uses TRBV7-9 with TRBJ2-7; 11 positions match TRBD1. Per germline, CDR1 SEHNR and CDR2 FQNEAQ (reference sequence). This CDR3 is 16 amino acids long. After removal of 4 bases from V and 4 bases from J, the junction contained 9 bases not matched to a gene. Here the CDR3 reads CASSSYLGQGGYEQYF. CDR3 nucleotide sequence: TGTGCCAGCAGCTCGTACCTGGGACAGGGGGGGTACGAGCAGTACTTC.

V is TRBV18 and J is TRBJ2-7; the D gene could be TRBD1 or TRBD2 (5 bases each). There are 15 residues in the CDR3. CDR1 KGHSH and CDR2 LQKENI come from the germline V gene. V lost 0 bases, J lost 6 bases, and 15 bases lay in between. The CDR3 reads CASSPPGTYWTEQYF. CDR3 nucleotide sequence: TGTGCCAGCTCACCACCGGGGACCTACTGGACCGAGCAGTACTTC.

The rearrangement joins TRBV27 to TRBJ2-2, with a weak D call TRBD2 (5 bases). V lost 5 bases and J lost 5, with 18 bases in between. Germline V gene sequence: CDR1 MNHEY, CDR2 SMNVEV (reference sequence). The CDR3 spans 16 residues. CDR3: CASSMLLVERTGELFF. CDR3 sequence (DNA): TGTGCCAGCAGTATGCTACTAGTTGAGAGGACCGGGGAGCTGTTTTTT.

Only one count was recorded for this clone. The chain joins TRBV4-1 to TRBJ2-7; perhaps TRBD2 as D (6 bases). Germline V gene lookup returns CDR1 MGHRA and CDR2 YSYEKL. The CDR3 totals 15 residues. V was pared by 4 bases and J by 2 bases, with 15 bases between. The CDR3 spells CASSPWGGGPYEQYF. The CDR3 coding sequence is TGCGCCAGCAGCCCATGGGGAGGCGGTCCCTACGAGCAGTACTTC.

This chain connects TRBV7-9 to TRBJ2-1; D is possibly TRBD1 (6 bases). CDR1 is SEHNR and CDR2 is FQNEAQ in the germline V gene (reference sequence). The CDR3 covers 14 residues. The ends were cut back, 3 bases at V and 7 bases at J, with 13 bases in the middle. The CDR3: CASSFPGQPNEQFF. The CDR3 nucleotides read TGTGCCAGCAGCTTTCCAGGACAGCCTAATGAGCAGTTCTTC.

This clone is a singleton in its sample. Likely a read error: the CDR3 ends without its conserved phenylalanine or tryptophan. It is unclear where the CDR3 begins or ends on the DNA, so no DNA is shown, and the CDR3 is as TCRdb lists it. The chain has TRBV6-4 and TRBJ1-2; TRBD1 is the table's D call, not checked against the DNA. Counting both end residues, the CDR3 totals 13 amino acids. The germline V gene encodes CDR1 MRHNA and CDR2 SNTAGT. This chain's CDR3 is CASTRLGTGMSKI.

The CDR3 bases are TGCGCCAGCAGCCCCCTTCGGACTAGCGGTACCTACGAGCAGTACTTC. It translates to CASSPLRTSGTYEQYF. This sequence joins TRBV4-1 and TRBJ2-7, with 10 bases identical to TRBD2. This CDR3 region has 16 residues. Losses at the gene ends were 4 bases for V and 2 bases for J; bases not matched to a gene: 8. Germline CDR1 MGHRA, CDR2 YSYEKL.

The chain is built from TRBV7-9 and TRBJ2-1; tentatively, D is TRBD2 (5 bases). The V and J ends lost 4 bases and 9 bases respectively, with 10 bases between them. CDR1 is SEHNR and CDR2 is FQNEAQ in the germline V gene (reference sequence). CDR3 length equals 12 residues. The CDR3 loop is CASSSSSIEQFF. CDR3 nucleotides: TGTGCCAGCAGCTCCTCTAGCATTGAGCAGTTCTTC.

The rearrangement links TRBV6-5 to TRBJ1-5; no definite D call. The V end was cut by 0 bases, the J end by 5 bases, with 11 bases between. This CDR3 comprises 15 residues. Germline V gene lookup returns CDR1 MNHEY and CDR2 SVGAGI. The CDR3 DNA reads as TGTGCCAGCAGTTACTCCCAGCGGTGGGATCAGCCCCAGCATTTT. It codes for CASSYSQRWDQPQHF.

CDR3 in DNA: TGTGCCAGCAGTAAGTTCAACGAGCAGTACTTC. Translating it yields CASSKFNEQYF. The chain carries TRBV28 and TRBJ2-5; D is ambiguous. The J call could be wrong; TRBJ2-7 is a better fit for the DNA end. Per germline, CDR1 MDHEN and CDR2 SYDVKM. The CDR3 covers 11 residues.

The chain joins TRBV7-9 to TRBJ2-2; 9 nucleotides agree with TRBD1. The germline gives CDR1 SEHNR, CDR2 FQNEAQ (reference sequence). The CDR3 covers 17 residues. V dropped 5 bases and J dropped 0; count of bases not matched to a gene: 7. The CDR3 DNA follows: TGTGCCAGCAGCCTCCCGAGGGACAGGGCGAACACCGGGGAGCTGTTTTTT. Amino acids: CASSLPRDRANTGELFF.

This rearrangement joins TRBV27 to TRBJ1-2, with 8 nucleotides matching TRBD1. The CDR3 sequence is 16 residues long. Germline V gene sequence: CDR1 MNHEY, CDR2 SMNVEV (reference sequence). The V segment lost 5 bases and the J segment 3 bases; nucleotides outside the gene matches: 11. The CDR3 loop reads CASSPNGQGTYYGYTF. CDR3 DNA sequence: TGTGCCAGCAGTCCAAACGGACAGGGAACTTACTATGGCTACACCTTC.

The CDR3, as DNA: TGCGCCAGCAGCTTGGCGGACAGGGGGCGCATCTATGGCTACACCTTC. Amino acid sequence: CASSLADRGRIYGYTF. V gene TRBV5-1 combines with J gene TRBJ1-2, with TRBD1 identical over 11 bases. The CDR3 contains 16 residues. CDR1 is SGHRS and CDR2 is YFSETQ in the germline V gene. V lost 0 bases, J lost 4 bases, and 5 bases stayed unmatched. Full variable domain (outside the CDR3, taken from reference TRBV5-1 and TRBJ1-2): KAGVTQTPRYLIKTRGQQVTLSCSPISGHRSVSWYQQTPGQGLQFLFEYFSETQRNKGNFPGRFSGRQFSNSRSEMNVSTLELGDSALYLCASSLADRGRIYGYTFGSGTRLTVV.

CDR3 sequence: CASSGVGDANYNEQFF. The CDR3 bases are TGTGCCAGCAGCGGGGTAGGGGACGCCAACTACAATGAGCAGTTCTTC. The chain uses TRBV28 and TRBJ2-1; the D gene could be TRBD1 or TRBD2 (5 bases each). V lost 6 bases and J lost 3, with 18 bases in between. The CDR3 covers 16 residues. Germline V CDR1 and CDR2: MDHEN, SYDVKM.

The rearrangement uses TRBV7-6 and TRBJ2-1; TRBD2 matches 15 bases. In germline, CDR1 is SGHVS, CDR2 FNYEAQ. The ends lost 3 bases at V and 8 bases at J; junction bases unmatched: 2. This CDR3 is 15 amino acids long. The CDR3 region is CASSLRTSGRDEQFF. DNA for the CDR3: TGTGCCAGCAGCTTGCGGACTAGCGGGAGGGATGAGCAGTTCTTC.

This clone was detected only a few times. The gene calls are TRBV6-5 and TRBJ1-1, with D unresolved. The V gene's germline CDR1 is MNHEY and CDR2 SVGAGI. The CDR3 consists of 13 residues. Trimming stripped 7 bases from V and 7 bases from J, with 16 bases between. The CDR3 region has the DNA TGTGCCAGCACTCCCTCGGGGTCCCATGAAGCTTTCTTT. Translation: CASTPSGSHEAFF.

The V gene is TRBV6-1, the J gene TRBJ1-1; 7 bases agree with TRBD1. Unmatched junction bases numbered 12, after V lost 1 base and J lost 1 base. The germline V gene has CDR1 MNHNS and CDR2 SASEGT. This CDR3 region has 18 residues. The CDR3 sequence is CASSEGLGFDRANTEAFF. The CDR3 region has the DNA TGTGCCAGCAGTGAAGGTCTTGGGTTCGACAGGGCGAACACTGAAGCTTTCTTT.